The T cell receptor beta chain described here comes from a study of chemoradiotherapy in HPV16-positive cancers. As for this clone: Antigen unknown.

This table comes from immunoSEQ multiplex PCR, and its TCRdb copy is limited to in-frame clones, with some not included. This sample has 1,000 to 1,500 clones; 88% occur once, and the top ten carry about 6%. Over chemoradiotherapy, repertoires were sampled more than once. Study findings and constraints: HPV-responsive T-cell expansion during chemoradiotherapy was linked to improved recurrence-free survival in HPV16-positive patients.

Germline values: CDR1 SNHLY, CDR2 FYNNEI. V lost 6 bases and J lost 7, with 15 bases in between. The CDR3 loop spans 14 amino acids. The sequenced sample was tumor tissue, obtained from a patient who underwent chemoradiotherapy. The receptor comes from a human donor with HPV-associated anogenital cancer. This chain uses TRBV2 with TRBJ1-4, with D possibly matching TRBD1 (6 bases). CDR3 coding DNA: TGTGCCAGCAGGGAGGACAGTTACGGTGAAAAACTGTTTTTT. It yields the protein CASREDSYGEKLFF.